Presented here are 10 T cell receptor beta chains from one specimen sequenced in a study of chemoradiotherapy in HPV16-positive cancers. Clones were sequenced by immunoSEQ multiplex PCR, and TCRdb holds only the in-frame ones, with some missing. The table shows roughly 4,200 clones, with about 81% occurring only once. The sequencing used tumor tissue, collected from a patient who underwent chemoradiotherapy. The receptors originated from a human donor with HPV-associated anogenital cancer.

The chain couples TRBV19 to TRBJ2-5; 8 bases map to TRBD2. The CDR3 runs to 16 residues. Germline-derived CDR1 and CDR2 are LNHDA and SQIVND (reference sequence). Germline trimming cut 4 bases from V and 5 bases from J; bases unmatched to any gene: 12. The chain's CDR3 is CASSTLAGTSRETQYF. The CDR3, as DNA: TGTGCCAGTAGTACCCTCGCCGGGACTAGTCGGGAGACCCAGTACTTC.

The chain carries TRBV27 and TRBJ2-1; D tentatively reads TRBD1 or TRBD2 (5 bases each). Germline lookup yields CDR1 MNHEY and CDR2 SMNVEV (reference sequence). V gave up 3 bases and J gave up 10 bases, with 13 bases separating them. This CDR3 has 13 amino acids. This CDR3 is CASSLLGEGEQFF. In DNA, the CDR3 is TGTGCCAGCAGTTTGCTGGGAGAGGGGGAGCAGTTCTTC.

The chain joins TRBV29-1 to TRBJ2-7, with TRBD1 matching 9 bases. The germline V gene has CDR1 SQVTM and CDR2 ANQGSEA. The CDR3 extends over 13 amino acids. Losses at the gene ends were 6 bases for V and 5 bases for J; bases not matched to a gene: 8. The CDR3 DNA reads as TGCAGCGTCGGGACAGGGAATCGGAACGAGCAGTACTTC. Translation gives CSVGTGNRNEQYF.

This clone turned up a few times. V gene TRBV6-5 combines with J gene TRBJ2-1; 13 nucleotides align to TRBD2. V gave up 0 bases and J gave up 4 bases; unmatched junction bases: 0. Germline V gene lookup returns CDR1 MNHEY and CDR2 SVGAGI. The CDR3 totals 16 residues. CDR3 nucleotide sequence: TGTGCCAGCAGTTACTCGACTAGCGGGGGGTACAATGAGCAGTTCTTC. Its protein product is CASSYSTSGGYNEQFF.

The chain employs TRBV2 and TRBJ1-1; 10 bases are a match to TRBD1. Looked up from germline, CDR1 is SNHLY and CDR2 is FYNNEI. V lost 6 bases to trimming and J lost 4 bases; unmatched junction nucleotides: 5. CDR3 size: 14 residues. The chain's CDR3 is CASRRQGAGTEAFF. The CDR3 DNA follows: TGTGCCAGCAGGCGACAGGGGGCGGGCACTGAAGCTTTCTTT. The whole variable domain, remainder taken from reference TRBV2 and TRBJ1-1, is EPEVTQTPSHQVTQMGQEVILRCVPISNHLYFYWYRQILGQKVEFLVSFYNNEISEKSEIFDDQFSVERPDGSNFTLKIRSTKLEDSAMYFCASRRQGAGTEAFFGQGTRLTVV.

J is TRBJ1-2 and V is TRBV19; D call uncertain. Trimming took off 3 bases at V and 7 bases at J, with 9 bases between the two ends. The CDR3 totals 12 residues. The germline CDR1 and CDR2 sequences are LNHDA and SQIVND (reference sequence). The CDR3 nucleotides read TGTGCCAGTAGTATCGTCGGCTCTGGCTACACCTTC. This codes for CASSIVGSGYTF.

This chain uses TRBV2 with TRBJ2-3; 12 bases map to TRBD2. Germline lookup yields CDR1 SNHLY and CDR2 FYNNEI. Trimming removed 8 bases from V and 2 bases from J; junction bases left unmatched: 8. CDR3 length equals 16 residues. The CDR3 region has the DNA TGTGCCAGCCGGCTAGCGGGGGGGAGTTTCACAGATACGCAGTATTTT. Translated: CASRLAGGSFTDTQYF.

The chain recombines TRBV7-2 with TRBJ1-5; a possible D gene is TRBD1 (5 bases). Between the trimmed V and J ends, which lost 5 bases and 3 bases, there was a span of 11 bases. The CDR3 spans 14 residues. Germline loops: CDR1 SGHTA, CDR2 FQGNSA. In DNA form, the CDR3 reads TGTGCCAGCAGCCCCGACAGTTACAATCAGCCCCAGCATTTT. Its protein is CASSPDSYNQPQHF.

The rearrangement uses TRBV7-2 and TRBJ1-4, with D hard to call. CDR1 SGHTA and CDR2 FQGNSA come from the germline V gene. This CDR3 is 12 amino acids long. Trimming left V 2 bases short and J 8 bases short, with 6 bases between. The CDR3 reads CASSLNREKLFF. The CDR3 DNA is TGTGCCAGCAGCTTAAATAGAGAAAAACTGTTTTTT.

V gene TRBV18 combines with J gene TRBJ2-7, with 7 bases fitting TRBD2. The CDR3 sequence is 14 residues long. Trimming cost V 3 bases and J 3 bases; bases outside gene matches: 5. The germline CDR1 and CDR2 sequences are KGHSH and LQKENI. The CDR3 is CASSPTGGNYEQYF. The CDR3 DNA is TGTGCCAGCTCACCGACGGGGGGTAACTACGAGCAGTACTTC.